This T cell receptor (beta chain) derives from a study of shared clonotypes between healthy human individuals. Study context: Plates per donor: three CD4 naive, three CD4 memory, two CD8 naive, one CD8 memory. Study results and limitations: Only blood was sampled; tissue repertoires likely differ. Generally, naive subsets came out with larger estimated richness than memory subsets. Despite large depth, rarefaction showed incomplete sorted-subset sequencing.

Libraries were prepared by immunoSEQ multiplex PCR; TCRdb keeps only in-frame clonotypes and omits some of them. Of roughly 700,000 clones listed, approximately 79% are singletons. This CDR3 spans 16 amino acids. The germline gives CDR1 MNHEY, CDR2 SVGAGI. V was clipped by 2 bases and J by 0 bases, with 8 bases between them. Remarks on this clone: The target antigen is unknown.

Sequencing was done on a sample of memory CD4+ T cells sorted from blood. Sample subset: CD45RA-negative fraction. The rearrangement joins TRBV6-5 to TRBJ2-6; D is undetermined. The sequence was collected from a woman aged 25 to 39 in good health. DNA of the CDR3: TGTGCCAGCAGTTACGAAGTGACCTCTGGGGCCAACGTCCTGACTTTC. Its translation is CASSYEVTSGANVLTF.